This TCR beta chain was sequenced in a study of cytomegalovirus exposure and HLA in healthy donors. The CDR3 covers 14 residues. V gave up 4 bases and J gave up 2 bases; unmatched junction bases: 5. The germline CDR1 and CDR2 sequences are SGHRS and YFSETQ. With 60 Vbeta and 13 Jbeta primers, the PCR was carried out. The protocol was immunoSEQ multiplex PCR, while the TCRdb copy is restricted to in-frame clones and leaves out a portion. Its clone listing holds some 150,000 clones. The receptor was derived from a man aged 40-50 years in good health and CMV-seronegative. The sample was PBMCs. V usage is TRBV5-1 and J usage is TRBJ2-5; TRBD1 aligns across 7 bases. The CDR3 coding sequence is TGCGCCAGCAGCCAAGGGGACAGTCAAGAGACCCAGTACTTC. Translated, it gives CASSQGDSQETQYF.